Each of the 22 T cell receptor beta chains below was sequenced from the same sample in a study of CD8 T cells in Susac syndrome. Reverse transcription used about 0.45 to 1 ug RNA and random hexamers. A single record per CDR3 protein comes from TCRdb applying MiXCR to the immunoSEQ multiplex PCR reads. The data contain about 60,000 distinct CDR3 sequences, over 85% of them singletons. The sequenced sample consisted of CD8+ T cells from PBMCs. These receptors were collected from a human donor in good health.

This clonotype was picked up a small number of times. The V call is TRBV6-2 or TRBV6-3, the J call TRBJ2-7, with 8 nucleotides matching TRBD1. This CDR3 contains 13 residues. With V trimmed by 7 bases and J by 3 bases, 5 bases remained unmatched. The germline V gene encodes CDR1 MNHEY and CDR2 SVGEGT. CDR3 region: CASTIGQGYEQYF. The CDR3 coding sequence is TGTGCCAGCACCATCGGACAGGGCTACGAGCAGTACTTC.

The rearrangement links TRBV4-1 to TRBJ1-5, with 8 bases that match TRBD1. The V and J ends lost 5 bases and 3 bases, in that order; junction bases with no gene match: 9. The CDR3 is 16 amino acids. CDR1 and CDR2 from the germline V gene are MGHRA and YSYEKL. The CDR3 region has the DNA TGCGCCAGCAGCTTGCATGGGACAGGAGTCAATCAGCCCCAGCATTTT. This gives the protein CASSLHGTGVNQPQHF.

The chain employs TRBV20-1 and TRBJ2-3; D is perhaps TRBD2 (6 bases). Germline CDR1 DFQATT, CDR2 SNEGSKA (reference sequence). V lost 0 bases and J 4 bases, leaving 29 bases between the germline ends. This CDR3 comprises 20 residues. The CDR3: CSARDRRLGGIVWGADTQYF. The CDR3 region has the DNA TGCAGTGCTAGAGATCGACGACTAGGTGGCATCGTATGGGGGGCAGATACGCAGTATTTT.

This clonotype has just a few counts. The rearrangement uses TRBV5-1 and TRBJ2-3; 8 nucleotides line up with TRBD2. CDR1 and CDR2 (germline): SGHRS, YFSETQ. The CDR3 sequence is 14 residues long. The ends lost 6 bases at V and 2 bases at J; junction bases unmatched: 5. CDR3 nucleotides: TGCGCCAGCATCCCGGGACTAGACACAGATACGCAGTATTTT. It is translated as CASIPGLDTDTQYF.

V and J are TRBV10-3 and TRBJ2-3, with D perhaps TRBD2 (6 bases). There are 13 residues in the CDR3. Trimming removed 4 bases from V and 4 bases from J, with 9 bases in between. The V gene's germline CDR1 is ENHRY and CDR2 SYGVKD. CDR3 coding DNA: TGTGCCATCAGTGGCGGGGCCCCAGATACGCAGTATTTT. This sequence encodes CAISGGAPDTQYF.

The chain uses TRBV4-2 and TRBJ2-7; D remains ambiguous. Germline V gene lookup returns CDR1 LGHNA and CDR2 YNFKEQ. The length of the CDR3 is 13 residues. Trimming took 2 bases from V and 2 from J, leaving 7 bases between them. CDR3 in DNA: TGTGCCAGCAGCCAACCTCCAGCCTACGAGCAGTACTTC. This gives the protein CASSQPPAYEQYF.

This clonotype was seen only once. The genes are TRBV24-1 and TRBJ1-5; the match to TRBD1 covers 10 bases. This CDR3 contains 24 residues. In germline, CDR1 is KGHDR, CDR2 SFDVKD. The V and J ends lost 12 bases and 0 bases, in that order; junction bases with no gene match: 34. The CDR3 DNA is TGTGCCCCCCGGGAGGAAAGGGGACAGGGGCTACCCCTTCAGAACGGATATAGCAATCAGCCCCAGCATTTT. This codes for CAPREERGQGLPLQNGYSNQPQHF.

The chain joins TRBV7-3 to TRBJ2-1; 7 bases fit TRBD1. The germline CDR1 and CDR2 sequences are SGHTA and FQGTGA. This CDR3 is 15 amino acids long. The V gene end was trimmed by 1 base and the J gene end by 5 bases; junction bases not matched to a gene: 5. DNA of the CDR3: TGTGCCAGCAGCTTAAGCCTTACAGGGGACAATGAGCAGTTCTTC. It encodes CASSLSLTGDNEQFF.

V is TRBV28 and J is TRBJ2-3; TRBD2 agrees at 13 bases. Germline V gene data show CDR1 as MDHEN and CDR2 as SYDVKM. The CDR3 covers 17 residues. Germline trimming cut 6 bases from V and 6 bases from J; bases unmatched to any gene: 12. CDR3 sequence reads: CASSTPRGLAGRDTQYF. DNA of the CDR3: TGTGCCAGCAGCACGCCCCGGGGACTAGCGGGGAGGGATACGCAGTATTTT.

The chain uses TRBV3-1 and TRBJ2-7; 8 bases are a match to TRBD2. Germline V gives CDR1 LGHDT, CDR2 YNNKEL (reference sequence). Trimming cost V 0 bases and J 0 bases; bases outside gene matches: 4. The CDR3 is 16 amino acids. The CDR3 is CASSQDPGGDSYEQYF. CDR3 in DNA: TGTGCCAGCAGCCAAGACCCGGGGGGGGACTCCTACGAGCAGTACTTC.

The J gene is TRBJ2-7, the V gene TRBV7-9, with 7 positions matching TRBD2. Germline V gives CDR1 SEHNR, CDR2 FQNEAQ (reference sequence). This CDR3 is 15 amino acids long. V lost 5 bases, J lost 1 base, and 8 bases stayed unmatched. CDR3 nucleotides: TGTGCCAGCAGCCCTCGATGGGGGGGATCCTACGAGCAGTACTTC. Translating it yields CASSPRWGGSYEQYF. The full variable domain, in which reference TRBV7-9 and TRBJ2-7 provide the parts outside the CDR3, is DTGVSQNPRHKITKRGQNVTFRCDPISEHNRLYWYRQTLGQGPEFLTYFQNEAQLEKSRLLSDRFSAERPKGSFSTLEIQRTEQGDSAMYLCASSPRWGGSYEQYFGPGTRLTVT.

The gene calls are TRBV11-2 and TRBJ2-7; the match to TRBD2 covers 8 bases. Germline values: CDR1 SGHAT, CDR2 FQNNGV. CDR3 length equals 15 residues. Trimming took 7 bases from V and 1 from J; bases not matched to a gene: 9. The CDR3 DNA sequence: TGTGCCAGCATCCCAACGGGGGGGGCTTCCTACGAGCAGTACTTC. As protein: CASIPTGGASYEQYF.

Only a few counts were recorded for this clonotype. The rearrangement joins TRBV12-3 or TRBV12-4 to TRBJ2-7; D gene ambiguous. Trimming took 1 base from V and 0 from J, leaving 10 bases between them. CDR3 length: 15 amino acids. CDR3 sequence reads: CASSLGLGNSYEQYF. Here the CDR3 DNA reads TGTGCCAGCAGTTTAGGTCTGGGGAACTCCTACGAGCAGTACTTC.

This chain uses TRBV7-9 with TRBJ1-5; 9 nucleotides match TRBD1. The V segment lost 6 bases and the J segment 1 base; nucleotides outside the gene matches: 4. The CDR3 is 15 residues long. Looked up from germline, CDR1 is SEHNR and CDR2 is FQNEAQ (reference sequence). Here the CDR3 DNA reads TGTGCCAGCAGTCCGGGACAGGGAAGCAATCAGCCCCAGCATTTT. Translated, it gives CASSPGQGSNQPQHF.

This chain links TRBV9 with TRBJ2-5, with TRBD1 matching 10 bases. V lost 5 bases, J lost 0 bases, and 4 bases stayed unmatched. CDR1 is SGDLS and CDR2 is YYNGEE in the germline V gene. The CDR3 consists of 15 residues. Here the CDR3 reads CASSSGQGNQETQYF. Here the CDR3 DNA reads TGTGCCAGCAGTTCGGGACAGGGGAACCAAGAGACCCAGTACTTC.

DNA for the CDR3: TGTGCCACCGACGGGACTAGCGAAGGCGGGACCGGGGAGCTGTTTTTT. Protein sequence: CATDGTSEGGTGELFF. The chain joins TRBV6-2 or TRBV6-3 to TRBJ2-2, with 10 bases that match TRBD2. The ends lost 10 bases at V and 5 bases at J; junction bases unmatched: 13. This CDR3 contains 16 residues. Germline CDR1 MNHEY, CDR2 SVGEGT.

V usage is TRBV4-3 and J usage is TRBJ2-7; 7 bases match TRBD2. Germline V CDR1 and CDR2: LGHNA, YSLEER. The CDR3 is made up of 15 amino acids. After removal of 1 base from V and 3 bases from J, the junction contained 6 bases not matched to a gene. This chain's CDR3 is CASSQGYLADYEQYF. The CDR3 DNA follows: TGCGCCAGCAGCCAAGGATACCTAGCGGACTACGAGCAGTACTTC.

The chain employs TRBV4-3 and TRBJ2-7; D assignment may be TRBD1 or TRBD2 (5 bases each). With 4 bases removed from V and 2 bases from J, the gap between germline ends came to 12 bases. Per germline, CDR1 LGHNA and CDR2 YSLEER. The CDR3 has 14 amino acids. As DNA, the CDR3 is TGCGCCAGCAGCCCTGCTGGGGGAACCTACGAGCAGTACTTC. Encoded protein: CASSPAGGTYEQYF.

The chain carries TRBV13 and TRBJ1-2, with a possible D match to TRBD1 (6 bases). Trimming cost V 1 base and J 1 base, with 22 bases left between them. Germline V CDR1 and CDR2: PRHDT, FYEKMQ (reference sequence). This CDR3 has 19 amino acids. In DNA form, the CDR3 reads TGTGCCAGCAGCTTAGACAGGGAGCGAATGACGGGGAATAACTATGGCTACACCTTC. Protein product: CASSLDRERMTGNNYGYTF.

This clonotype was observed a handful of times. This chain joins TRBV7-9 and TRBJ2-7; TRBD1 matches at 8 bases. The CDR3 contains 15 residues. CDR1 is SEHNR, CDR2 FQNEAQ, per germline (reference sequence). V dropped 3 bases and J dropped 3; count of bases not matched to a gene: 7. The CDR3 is CASSFPGTGGYEQYF. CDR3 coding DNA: TGTGCCAGCAGCTTTCCCGGGACAGGAGGCTACGAGCAGTACTTC.

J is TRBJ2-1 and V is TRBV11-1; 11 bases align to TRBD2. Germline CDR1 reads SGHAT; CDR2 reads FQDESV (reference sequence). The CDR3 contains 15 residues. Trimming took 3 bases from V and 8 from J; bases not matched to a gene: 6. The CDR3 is CASSLLAGGSDEQFF. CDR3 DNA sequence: TGTGCCAGCAGCTTGCTAGCGGGGGGTTCCGATGAGCAGTTCTTC. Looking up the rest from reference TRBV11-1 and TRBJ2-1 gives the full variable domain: EAEVAQSPRYKITEKSQAVAFWCDPISGHATLYWYRQILGQGPELLVQFQDESVVDDSQLPKDRFSAERLKGVDSTLKIQPAELGDSAMYLCASSLLAGGSDEQFFGPGTRLTVL.

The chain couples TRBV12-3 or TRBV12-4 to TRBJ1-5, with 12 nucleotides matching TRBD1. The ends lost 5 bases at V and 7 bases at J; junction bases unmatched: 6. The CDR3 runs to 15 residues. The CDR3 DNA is TGTGCCAGCAGTCCGGGACAGGGGGCAGAACAGCCCCAGCATTTT. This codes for CASSPGQGAEQPQHF.